Following are 5 T cell receptor beta chains from one sample sequenced in a study of T cell changes during pregnancy in multiple sclerosis. Clones were read by immunoSEQ multiplex PCR, and TCRdb kept only the in-frame ones, dropping some. The data contain over 80,000 clones, over 75% of them singletons. The input for sequencing was peripheral blood, taken in the second trimester of pregnancy. The source of these receptors is a female donor in good health, enrolled as a control in a pregnancy study.

V and J are TRBV9 and TRBJ1-5; the D is unclear. CDR3 length equals 14 residues. V was trimmed by 0 bases and J by 0 bases, leaving 4 bases between them. Germline V gene data show CDR1 as SGDLS and CDR2 as YYNGEE. The CDR3 region is CASSVGDSNQPQHF. The CDR3 DNA reads TGTGCCAGCAGCGTAGGAGATAGCAATCAGCCCCAGCATTTT. Full variable domain (rest looked up from reference TRBV9 and TRBJ1-5): DSGVTQTPKHLITATGQRVTLRCSPRSGDLSVYWYQQSLDQGLQFLIQYYNGEERAKGNILERFSAQQFPDLHSELNLSSLELGDSALYFCASSVGDSNQPQHFGDGTRLSIL.

J is TRBJ2-7 and V is TRBV30; 7 bases are a match to TRBD1. The V and J ends lost 7 bases and 7 bases, in that order; junction bases with no gene match: 7. CDR1 is GTSNPN, CDR2 SVGIG, per germline (reference sequence). The CDR3 is 11 residues long. CDR3 DNA sequence: TGTGCCTACACGACAGGGCAAGAGCAGTACTTC. Its protein product is CAYTTGQEQYF.

This chain joins TRBV18 and TRBJ2-7; D is unclear. CDR3 size: 13 residues. In germline, CDR1 is KGHSH, CDR2 LQKENI. V gave up 4 bases and J gave up 3 bases, with 10 bases separating them. In nucleotides, the CDR3 is TGTGCCAGCTCACATGGTTACTTCTACGAGCAGTACTTC. It encodes CASSHGYFYEQYF.

CDR3 coding DNA: TGCGCCAGCAGCCTAGAGGGACAGGGGAACTACACCTTC. It codes for CASSLEGQGNYTF. The chain joins TRBV5-1 to TRBJ1-2; the match to TRBD1 covers 10 bases. Germline values: CDR1 SGHRS, CDR2 YFSETQ. The CDR3 is made up of 13 amino acids. The trim removed 4 bases at V and 10 bases at J, leaving 7 bases unmatched.

The V and J genes are TRBV5-6 and TRBJ2-7; 14 bases fit TRBD2. With 4 bases clipped from V and 6 bases from J, the junction kept 6 bases outside the gene matches. The CDR3 totals 15 residues. Looked up from germline, CDR1 is SGHDT and CDR2 is YYEEEE. This chain's CDR3 is CASSGGLAGDSEQYF. The DNA of the CDR3 is TGTGCCAGCAGCGGGGGACTAGCGGGAGACTCCGAGCAGTACTTC.